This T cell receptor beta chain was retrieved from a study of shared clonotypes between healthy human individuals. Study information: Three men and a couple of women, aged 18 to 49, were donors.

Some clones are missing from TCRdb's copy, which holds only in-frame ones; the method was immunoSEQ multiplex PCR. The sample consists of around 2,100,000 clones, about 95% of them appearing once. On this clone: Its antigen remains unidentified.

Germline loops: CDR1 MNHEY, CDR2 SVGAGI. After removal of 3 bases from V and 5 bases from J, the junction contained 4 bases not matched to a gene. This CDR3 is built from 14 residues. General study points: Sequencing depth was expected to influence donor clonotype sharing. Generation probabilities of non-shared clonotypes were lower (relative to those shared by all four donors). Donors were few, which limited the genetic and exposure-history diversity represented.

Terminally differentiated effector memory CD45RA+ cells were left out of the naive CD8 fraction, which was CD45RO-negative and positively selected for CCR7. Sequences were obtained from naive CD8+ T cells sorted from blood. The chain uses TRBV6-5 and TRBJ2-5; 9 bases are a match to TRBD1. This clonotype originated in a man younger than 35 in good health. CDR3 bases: TGTGCCAGCAGTTATACAGGGGGCGCGGAGACCCAGTACTTC. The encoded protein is CASSYTGGAETQYF.